This T cell receptor beta chain originates from a study of blood T cell repertoires in COVID-19. As for the study in general: Samples taken during acute and convalescent COVID-19 were collected in the United States, Italy and Spain. PBMCs, B-cell-depleted T cells, or T cells provided the cDNA or gDNA that made up the material.

In the original processing: Amplification from reference gene primers served as the basis for estimated nucleated cell counts. Clones were read by immunoSEQ multiplex PCR, and TCRdb kept only the in-frame ones, dropping some. The V and J calls and clone size were taken over from that table, and D and trimming were inferred from the DNA. The sample lists around 230,000 clones, around four fifths occurring once. Sequences were obtained from peripheral blood. This receptor was obtained from a man aged 35-49 years with acute or convalescent COVID-19.

CDR3 loop: CASSVDRVSNQPQHF. The CDR3 nucleotides are TGTGCCAGCAGCGTCGACAGGGTTAGCAATCAGCCCCAGCATTTT. The genes are TRBV7-8 and TRBJ1-5; 7 bases match TRBD1. The CDR3 sequence is 15 residues long. CDR1 is SGHVS, CDR2 FQNEAQ, per germline. The ends lost 5 bases at V and 0 bases at J; junction bases unmatched: 4.